The rows below give T cell receptor beta chains drawn from one sample of a study of T cell changes during pregnancy in multiple sclerosis. Profiling relied on immunoSEQ multiplex PCR, and the TCRdb table lists in-frame clones only, not all of them. The sample yields roughly 120,000 clones, approximately 93% seen once. The sample here was peripheral blood, taken before pregnancy. These receptors were obtained from a female donor with multiple sclerosis, enrolled in a pregnancy study. The CDR3 runs from the conserved cysteine through the conserved F or W. D genes are given only for firm matches. Clone size, where shown, is once, few, many, or a class for clones that have expanded.

len	v_gene	abundance	d_gene	j_gene	CDR3nt	CDR3aa
17	TRBV5-1	-	TRBD1	TRBJ2-7	TGCGCCAGCAGCCCCATACCCGGACAGGGACCAACCCACGAGCAGTACTTC	CASSPIPGQGPTHEQYF
16	TRBV18	-	-	TRBJ2-2	TGTGCCAGCTCACCCCTTCTGCCTACTAGCTCCGGGGAGCTGTTTTTT	CASSPLLPTSSGELFF
16	TRBV6-1	-	-	TRBJ1-6	TGTGCCAGCAGTGAGGACCGAAGGGGGTATAATTCACCCCTCCACTTT	CASSEDRRGYNSPLHF
15	TRBV19	-	TRBD2	TRBJ2-3	TGTGCCAGTAGTATACGGGGGGAGAGCACAGATACGCAGTATTTT	CASSIRGESTDTQYF
16	TRBV7-6	-	TRBD2	TRBJ2-5	TGTGCCAGCAGCTTAGGTAGCGGGGGGACTCAAGAGACCCAGTACTTC	CASSLGSGGTQETQYF
15	TRBV6-6	-	-	TRBJ1-1	TGTGCCAGCAGTTACTTTTACGGACAGCACACTGAAGCTTTCTTT	CASSYFYGQHTEAFF
15	TRBV4-1	once	-	TRBJ2-7	TGCGCCAGCAGCCAAGGAAGGGGGGGGGTCTACGAGCAGTACTTC	CASSQGRGGVYEQYF
15	TRBV2	-	TRBD2	TRBJ2-7	TGTGCCAGCAGTCAAATGCGGGAGCCCAACAACGAGCAGTACTTC	CASSQMREPNNEQYF
19	TRBV7-7	-	-	TRBJ2-2	TGTGCCAGCAGAGCCGCCCCGGGAAGGGAAAGATCGAACACCGGGGAGCTGTTTTTT	CASRAAPGRERSNTGELFF
15	TRBV21-1	-	-	TRBJ2-1	TGTGCCAGCAGCAAAGGAGGGGGACAGTACAATGAGCAGTTCTTC	CASSKGGGQYNEQFF
12	TRBV9	few	-	TRBJ1-2	TGTGCCAGCAAGGACACCGTCTATGGCTACACCTTC	CASKDTVYGYTF
15	TRBV2	few	-	TRBJ1-5	TGTGCCAGCAGATTAAGGAGAGGGGAGGAACAGCCCCAGCATTTT	CASRLRRGEEQPQHF
14	TRBV28	-	-	TRBJ2-1	TGTGCCATTCTCAGAGGGGGTTTCCGCGGTGAGCAGTTCTTC	CAILRGGFRGEQFF
16	TRBV6-6	-	TRBD1	TRBJ2-5	TGTGCCAGCAGTTACTCCAAGACAGGGGGGCAAGAGACCCAGTACTTC	CASSYSKTGGQETQYF
19	TRBV9	few	TRBD1	TRBJ2-6	TGTGCCAGCAGCGCTTTCCCCGGGACAGGTGGCTCTGGGGCCAACGTCCTGACTTTC	CASSAFPGTGGSGANVLTF
14	TRBV2	-	TRBD1	TRBJ2-2	TGTGCCAGCGGATGGACAGGGGGCTACGGGGAGCTGTTTTTT	CASGWTGGYGELFF
14	TRBV5-6	-	TRBD1	TRBJ1-5	TGTGCCAGCAGCTCGGACAGGTTGGAACAGCCCCAGCATTTT	CASSSDRLEQPQHF
18	TRBV28	-	-	TRBJ2-1	-	CASSSSRLRDRVLDEQFF